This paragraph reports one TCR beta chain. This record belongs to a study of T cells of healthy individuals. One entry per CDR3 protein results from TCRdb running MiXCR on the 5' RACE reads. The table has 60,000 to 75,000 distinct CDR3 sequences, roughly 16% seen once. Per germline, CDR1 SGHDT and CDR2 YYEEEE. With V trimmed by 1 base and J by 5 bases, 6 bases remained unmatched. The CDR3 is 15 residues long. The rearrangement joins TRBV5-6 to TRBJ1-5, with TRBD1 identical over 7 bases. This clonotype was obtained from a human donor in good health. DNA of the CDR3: TGTGCCAGCAGCTTGAAAGGGGGCCGGGATCAGCCCCAGCATTTT. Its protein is CASSLKGGRDQPQHF.